These 4 T cell receptor beta chains were sequenced from one sample in a study of response to subunit inactivated influenza vaccine. TCRdb reprocessed the RT-PCR reads with MiXCR, giving one entry per CDR3 protein. The repertoire holds about 540,000 distinct CDR3 sequences, with roughly a quarter as singletons. These data are also associated with another study on T cells expressing NK-cell markers. That source notes: TCR beta cDNA was made by 5'RACE template switching with UMIs.

The specimen comprised CD4+ T cells sorted from PBMCs, sampled approximately 12 days after vaccination. The origin of the receptors is a man in his fifties or sixties who received an inactivated influenza vaccine.

This clonotype was picked up a small number of times. The J gene is TRBJ2-1, the V gene TRBV20-1, with TRBD2 as a possible D gene (6 bases). The CDR3 consists of 14 residues. The ends were cut back, 5 bases at V and 5 bases at J, with 16 bases in the middle. Germline-derived CDR1 and CDR2 are DFQATT and SNEGSKA (reference sequence). CDR3 in amino acids: CSALGGGSNNEQFF. The CDR3 coding sequence is TGCAGTGCTCTTGGGGGAGGTTCCAACAATGAGCAGTTCTTC.

This clonotype occurred a few times. CDR3 protein: CASRGTQSTDTQYF. The CDR3 region has the DNA TGTGCCAGCAGAGGGACACAGAGCACAGATACGCAGTATTTT. The V and J genes are TRBV28 and TRBJ2-3; tentatively, D is TRBD1 (6 bases). V was cut by 6 bases and J by 0 bases, with 10 bases left in between. This CDR3 is built from 14 residues. Germline V lookup: CDR1 MDHEN, CDR2 SYDVKM.

CDR3 coding DNA: TGTGCCAGCAGTTCCTCCTGGGACAGGGAAGGGTTTTGGACTGAAGCTTTCTTT. This gives the protein CASSSSWDREGFWTEAFF. The V and J genes are TRBV12-3 or TRBV12-4 and TRBJ1-1; 9 nucleotides match TRBD1. CDR3 length: 18 amino acids. Losses at the gene ends were 4 bases for V and 5 bases for J; bases not matched to a gene: 17.

The chain couples TRBV7-9 to TRBJ2-5, with unresolved D. Germline V CDR1 and CDR2: SEHNR, FQNEAQ (reference sequence). This CDR3 is 14 amino acids long. The V and J ends lost 1 base and 2 bases respectively, with 8 bases between them. CDR3 residues: CASSLGEVQETQYF. CDR3 DNA: TGTGCCAGCAGCTTAGGGGAAGTTCAAGAGACCCAGTACTTC.